A single sample is the source of the 18 T cell receptor beta chains below, sequenced in a study of blood T cell repertoires in COVID-19. Produced via immunoSEQ multiplex PCR; TCRdb's table is partial and in-frame only. Of fewer than 20,000 clones listed, about 88% are singletons. Sequenced material: peripheral blood. The receptors come from an elderly man with acute or convalescent COVID-19.

The CDR3 bases are TGTGCCAGCAGTTCCCCCCCGGGACAGGGGGCCTATGGCTACACCTTC. Residues: CASSSPPGQGAYGYTF. This chain uses TRBV6-5 with TRBJ1-2, with TRBD1 matching over 12 bases. With 4 bases clipped from V and 4 bases from J, the junction kept 7 bases outside the gene matches. CDR1 is MNHEY, CDR2 SVGAGI, per germline. This CDR3 spans 16 amino acids.

V usage is TRBV2 and J usage is TRBJ1-1, with D possibly matching TRBD1 (6 bases). There are 15 residues in the CDR3. Deletions cut 11 bases from V and 1 base from J, with 20 bases between. CDR1 is SNHLY, CDR2 FYNNEI, per germline. CDR3 in amino acids: CAGVRGGSRNTEAFF. The CDR3 DNA is TGTGCCGGGGTCAGGGGTGGATCCAGGAACACTGAAGCTTTCTTT.

This clone has just one count. The chain joins TRBV6-6 to TRBJ1-1; 8 bases are a match to TRBD1. CDR1 is MNHNY and CDR2 is SVGAGI in the germline V gene (reference sequence). Losses at the gene ends were 2 bases for V and 5 bases for J; bases not matched to a gene: 7. The CDR3 consists of 15 residues. The CDR3 DNA is TGTGCCAGCAGTTACCCCCCCGGACAGGGAACTGAAGCTTTCTTT. Translated, it gives CASSYPPGQGTEAFF.

This chain uses TRBV30 with TRBJ2-5; no clear D. The V gene's germline CDR1 is GTSNPN and CDR2 SVGIG (reference sequence). With 6 bases removed from V and 7 bases from J, the gap between germline ends came to 12 bases. CDR3 length equals 11 residues. The CDR3 DNA reads as TGTGCCTGCGGACCCCCAGGGACCCAGTACTTC. This gives the protein CACGPPGTQYF. Supplemented by reference TRBV30 and TRBJ2-5, the full variable domain reads SQTIHQWPATLVQPVGSPLSLECTVEGTSNPNLYWYRQAAGRGLQLLFYSVGIGQISSEVPQNLSASRPQDRQFILSSKKLLLSDSGFYLCACGPPGTQYFGPGTRLLVL.

This chain's CDR3 is CASSEEGGINSPLHF. The CDR3, as DNA: TGTGCCAGCAGTGAAGAGGGAGGTATTAATTCACCCCTCCACTTT. The chain employs TRBV2 and TRBJ1-6; D call uncertain. Germline V CDR1 and CDR2: SNHLY, FYNNEI. The CDR3 has 15 amino acids. The V gene lost 1 base and the J gene lost 6 bases, with 10 bases spanning the gap.

The chain has TRBV5-6 and TRBJ2-7; a weak D match, TRBD1 (6 bases). With 2 bases removed from V and 2 bases from J, the gap between germline ends came to 11 bases. CDR1 is SGHDT, CDR2 YYEEEE, per germline. The CDR3 runs to 14 residues. The CDR3 region is CASSFMTGTYEQYF. In DNA, the CDR3 is TGTGCCAGCAGCTTCATGACAGGAACCTACGAGCAGTACTTC.

The genes are TRBV6-5 and TRBJ2-7, with TRBD1 as a possible D gene (6 bases). Germline V CDR1 and CDR2: MNHEY, SVGAGI. The CDR3 contains 15 residues. V was clipped by 7 bases and J by 0 bases, with 16 bases between them. The CDR3 DNA reads as TGTGCCAGCACCCTAGGAACAGGGCTCTCCTACGAGCAGTACTTC. It is translated as CASTLGTGLSYEQYF.

V usage is TRBV19 and J usage is TRBJ2-7; TRBD1 is a possible D gene (7 bases). This CDR3 spans 14 amino acids. Trimming left V 5 bases short and J 3 bases short, with 14 bases between. Germline assignment: CDR1 LNHDA and CDR2 SQIVND (reference sequence). The CDR3: CASSFSGGFYEQYF. DNA of the CDR3: TGTGCCAGTAGTTTCTCAGGGGGGTTCTACGAGCAGTACTTC. Full variable domain (missing parts from reference TRBV19 and TRBJ2-7): DGGITQSPKYLFRKEGQNVTLSCEQNLNHDAMYWYRQDPGQGLRLIYYSQIVNDFQKGDIAEGYSVSREKKESFPLTVTSAQKNPTAFYLCASSFSGGFYEQYFGPGTRLTVT.

This clone was seen once. The chain uses TRBV11-2 and TRBJ2-1, with no clear D. CDR1 and CDR2 (germline): SGHAT, FQNNGV. The CDR3 length is 12 residues. V lost 5 bases and J 6 bases, leaving 8 bases between the germline ends. The CDR3 spells CASSRHRNEQFF. CDR3 bases: TGTGCCAGCAGCCGACACCGCAATGAGCAGTTCTTC.

The chain combines TRBV2 with TRBJ2-2, with TRBD2 identical over 9 bases. Trimming at V came to 7 bases and at J to 4 bases, leaving 10 bases not matched to a gene. Germline CDR1 is SNHLY and CDR2 is FYNNEI. The CDR3 length is 16 residues. For the CDR3, the DNA is TGTGCCAGCAATTTAAGAGCGGGAGGTAGCACCGGGGAGCTGTTTTTT. Translating gives CASNLRAGGSTGELFF. Together with reference TRBV2 and TRBJ2-2, the CDR3 gives the full variable domain: EPEVTQTPSHQVTQMGQEVILRCVPISNHLYFYWYRQILGQKVEFLVSFYNNEISEKSEIFDDQFSVERPDGSNFTLKIRSTKLEDSAMYFCASNLRAGGSTGELFFGEGSRLTVL.

The chain recombines TRBV6-5 with TRBJ1-1; TRBD1 is a possible D gene (6 bases). This CDR3 comprises 14 residues. Germline V lookup: CDR1 MNHEY, CDR2 SVGAGI. V was clipped by 6 bases and J by 4 bases, with 15 bases between them. The CDR3 DNA reads TGTGCCAGCAGGATATATACAGGGAGCACTGAAGCTTTCTTT. Translating gives CASRIYTGSTEAFF.

This clone was counted once. This chain uses TRBV3-1 (or the pseudogene TRBV3-2) with TRBJ1-2; 7 bases are a match to TRBD1. The CDR3 totals 15 residues. Germline loops: CDR1 LGHDT, CDR2 YNNKEL (reference sequence). Trimming took 6 bases from V and 2 from J; bases not matched to a gene: 9. CDR3 sequence (DNA): TGTGCCAGCAGTACGACAGGGATCCCGAACTATGGCTACACCTTC. It yields the protein CASSTTGIPNYGYTF.

The chain combines TRBV7-2 with TRBJ1-2; TRBD1 matches at 8 bases. The J segment lost 7 bases and the V segment lost 5 bases, leaving 9 bases of the junction unmatched. Germline V gene data show CDR1 as SGHTA and CDR2 as FQGNSA. The CDR3 loop spans 14 amino acids. CDR3 protein: CASSPKTGASGYTF. CDR3 sequence (DNA): TGTGCCAGCAGCCCCAAGACAGGGGCCTCTGGCTACACCTTC.

This clone appeared a single time. This CDR3 is CASSLDSTRPGGYTF. For the CDR3, the DNA is TGTGCCAGCAGCTTGGACAGTACCAGACCGGGAGGCTACACCTTC. The rearrangement joins TRBV5-6 to TRBJ1-2, with D uncertain. CDR3 length: 15 amino acids. With 0 bases removed from V and 8 bases from J, the gap between germline ends came to 17 bases. The germline gives CDR1 SGHDT, CDR2 YYEEEE.

The V gene is TRBV27, the J gene TRBJ2-7, with a tentative D call TRBD2 (5 bases). V lost 5 bases and J 5 bases, leaving 10 bases between the germline ends. This CDR3 region has 12 residues. Germline-derived CDR1 and CDR2 are MNHEY and SMNVEV (reference sequence). The CDR3 DNA reads TGTGCCAGCAGTGCCGCCGGGAACGAGCAGTACTTC. Translating gives CASSAAGNEQYF.

The genes are TRBV20-1 and TRBJ2-7; 10 nucleotides match TRBD2. This CDR3 spans 14 amino acids. Germline assignment: CDR1 DFQATT and CDR2 SNEGSKA (reference sequence). J gave up 2 bases and V 3 bases, and 4 bases lay outside the gene matches. CDR3 region: CSASPSGSPYEQYF. DNA of the CDR3: TGCAGTGCTAGTCCTAGCGGGAGCCCCTACGAGCAGTACTTC.

DNA of the CDR3: TGTGCCAGCAGCTGGGGACAGGGAAATGAGCAGTTCTTC. Protein product: CASSWGQGNEQFF. The rearrangement uses TRBV7-3 and TRBJ2-1; 9 positions agree with TRBD1. The length of the CDR3 is 13 residues. The trim removed 4 bases at V and 7 bases at J, leaving 2 bases unmatched. CDR1 is SGHTA and CDR2 is FQGTGA in the germline V gene. The entire variable domain, with the rest obtained from reference TRBV7-3 and TRBJ2-1, is as follows: GAGVSQTPSNKVTEKGKYVELRCDPISGHTALYWYRQSLGQGPEFLIYFQGTGAADDSGLPNDRFFAVRPEGSVSTLKIQRTERGDSAVYLCASSWGQGNEQFFGPGTRLTVL.

The chain has TRBV6-5 and TRBJ2-7; TRBD2 matches at 8 bases. Germline values: CDR1 MNHEY, CDR2 SVGAGI. After removal of 5 bases from V and 3 bases from J, the junction contained 6 bases not matched to a gene. This CDR3 is 14 amino acids long. The CDR3 sequence: CASSQLAGYYEQYF. The CDR3 DNA reads TGTGCCAGCAGTCAGCTAGCGGGTTACTACGAGCAGTACTTC.